The clone carrying this T cell receptor beta chain was counted ten times or more. The antigen is undetermined. The data belong to a study of T-cell memory formation after mild COVID-19. CDR1 and CDR2 from the germline V gene are SGDLS and YYNGEE. V was pared by 3 bases and J by 1 base, with 10 bases of the junction left unmatched. The CDR3 spans 17 residues. Constant-segment primers were used for 5'RACE, and the resulting TCR alpha and TCR beta cDNA libraries carried sample barcodes and UMIs. Each CDR3 protein is one row after TCRdb ran MiXCR on the 5' RACE reads. The sample lists more than 6,000 distinct CDR3 sequences, roughly 20% seen once, with roughly 50% in the top ten. Study conclusions and caveats: CD4+ bias marked clones expanding day 15 to 37, unlike balanced contracting clones.

This clonotype originated in an adult woman who had mild COVID-19 (a few samples of this study predate the infection). Cell type and time point are not known. The rearrangement links TRBV9 to TRBJ2-1; 7 bases fit TRBD2. The sample comprised PBMCs or a T cell subset sorted from them (not recorded which). CDR3 DNA: TGTGCCAGCAGCGCCATTACTAGCGTACTATCCTACAATGAGCAGTTCTTC. This codes for CASSAITSVLSYNEQFF. The variable domain in full, with the rest retrieved from reference TRBV9 and TRBJ2-1, is DSGVTQTPKHLITATGQRVTLRCSPRSGDLSVYWYQQSLDQGLQFLIQYYNGEERAKGNILERFSAQQFPDLHSELNLSSLELGDSALYFCASSAITSVLSYNEQFFGPGTRLTVL.